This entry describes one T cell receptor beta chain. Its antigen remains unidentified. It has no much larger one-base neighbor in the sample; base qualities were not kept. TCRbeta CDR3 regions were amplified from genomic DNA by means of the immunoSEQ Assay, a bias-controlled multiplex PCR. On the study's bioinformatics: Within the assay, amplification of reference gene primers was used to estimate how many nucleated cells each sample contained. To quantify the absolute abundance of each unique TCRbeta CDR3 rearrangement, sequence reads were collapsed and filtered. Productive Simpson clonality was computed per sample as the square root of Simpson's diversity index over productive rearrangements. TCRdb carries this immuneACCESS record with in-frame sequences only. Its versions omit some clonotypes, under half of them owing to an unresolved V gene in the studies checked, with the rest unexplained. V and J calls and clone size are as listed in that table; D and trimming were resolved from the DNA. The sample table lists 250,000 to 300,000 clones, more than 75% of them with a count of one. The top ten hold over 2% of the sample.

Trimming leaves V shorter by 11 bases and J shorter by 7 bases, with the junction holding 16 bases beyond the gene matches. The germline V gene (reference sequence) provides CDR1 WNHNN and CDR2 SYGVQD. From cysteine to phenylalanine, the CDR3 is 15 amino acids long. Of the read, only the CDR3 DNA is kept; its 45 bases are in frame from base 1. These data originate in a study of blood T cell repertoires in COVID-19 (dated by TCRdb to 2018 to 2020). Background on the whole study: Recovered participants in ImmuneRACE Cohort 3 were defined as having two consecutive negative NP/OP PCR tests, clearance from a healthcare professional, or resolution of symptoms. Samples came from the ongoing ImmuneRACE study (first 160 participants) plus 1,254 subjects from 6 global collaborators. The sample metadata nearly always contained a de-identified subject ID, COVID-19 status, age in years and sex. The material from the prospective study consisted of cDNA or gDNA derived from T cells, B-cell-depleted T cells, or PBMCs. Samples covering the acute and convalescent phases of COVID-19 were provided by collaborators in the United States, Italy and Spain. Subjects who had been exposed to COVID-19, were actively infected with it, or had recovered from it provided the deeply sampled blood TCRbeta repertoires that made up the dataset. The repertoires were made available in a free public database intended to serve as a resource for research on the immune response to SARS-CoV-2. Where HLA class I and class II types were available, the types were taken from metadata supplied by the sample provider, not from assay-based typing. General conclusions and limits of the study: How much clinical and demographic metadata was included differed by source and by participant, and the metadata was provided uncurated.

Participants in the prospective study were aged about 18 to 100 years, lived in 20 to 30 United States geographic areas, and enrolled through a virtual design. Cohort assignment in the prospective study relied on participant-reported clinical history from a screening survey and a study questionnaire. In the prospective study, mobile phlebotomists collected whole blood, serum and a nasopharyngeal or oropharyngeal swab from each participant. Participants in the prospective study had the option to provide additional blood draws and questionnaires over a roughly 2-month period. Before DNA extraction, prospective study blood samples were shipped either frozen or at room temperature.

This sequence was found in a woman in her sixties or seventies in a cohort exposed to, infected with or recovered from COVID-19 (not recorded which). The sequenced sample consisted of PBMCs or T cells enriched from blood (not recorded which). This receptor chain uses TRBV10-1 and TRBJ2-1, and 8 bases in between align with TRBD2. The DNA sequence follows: TGCGCCGAATTTGGACCGGGACTAGTTTTAAATGAGCAGTTCTTC. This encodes CAEFGPGLVLNEQFF.